The TCR beta chain under discussion was sequenced for a study of blood T cell repertoires in COVID-19. The overall study: Samples representing acute and convalescent COVID-19 were sourced from the United States, Italy and Spain. Sources were T cells, B-cell-depleted T cells, or PBMCs; the material itself was cDNA or gDNA.

Germline values: CDR1 SGHVS, CDR2 FNYEAQ. This CDR3 is 16 amino acids long. V gave up 1 base and J gave up 4 bases, with 16 bases separating them. TCRdb's copy holds only in-frame clones and misses some; the assay was immunoSEQ multiplex PCR. The sample carries tens of thousands of clones, over 75% recorded once. This receptor was identified in a human donor in a cohort sampled during active COVID-19. V usage is TRBV7-6 and J usage is TRBJ1-1, with D tentatively TRBD1 (5 bases). Sequenced: peripheral blood. In nucleotides, the CDR3 is TGTGCCAGCAGCTTAGGTACGCCCTCGGGGGGCACTGAAGCTTTCTTT. Translated, it gives CASSLGTPSGGTEAFF.